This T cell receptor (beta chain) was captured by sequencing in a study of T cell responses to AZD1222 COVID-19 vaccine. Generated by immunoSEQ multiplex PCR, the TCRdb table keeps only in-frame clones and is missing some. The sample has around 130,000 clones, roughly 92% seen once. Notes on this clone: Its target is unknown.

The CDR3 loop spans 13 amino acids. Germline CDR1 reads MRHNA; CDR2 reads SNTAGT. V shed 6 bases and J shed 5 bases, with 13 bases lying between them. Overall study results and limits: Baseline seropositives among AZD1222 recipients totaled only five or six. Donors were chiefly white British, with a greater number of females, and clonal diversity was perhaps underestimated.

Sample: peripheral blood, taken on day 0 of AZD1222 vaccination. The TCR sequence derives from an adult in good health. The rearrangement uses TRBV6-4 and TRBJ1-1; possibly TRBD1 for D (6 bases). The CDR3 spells CASSRQVGTEAFF. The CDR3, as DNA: TGTGCCAGCAGCCGACAGGTCGGAACTGAAGCTTTCTTT.